A single sample gave rise to the 15 T cell receptor beta chains below, sequenced in a study of blood T cell repertoires in COVID-19. Here immunoSEQ multiplex PCR was the method, and the copy in TCRdb shows in-frame clones only, minus some. The data show under 120,000 clones, 80% to 90% seen once. Sequencing was performed on peripheral blood. All receptors come from a human donor in a cohort sampled during active COVID-19.

As concerns this clone: The same CDR3 arises from other DNA sequences in this sample as well. The chain couples TRBV2 to TRBJ1-5; 7 bases align to TRBD1. Trimming cost V 7 bases and J 4 bases; bases outside gene matches: 7. CDR3 length: 14 residues. In germline, CDR1 is SNHLY, CDR2 FYNNEI. CDR3 amino acids: CASTMGQSNQPQHF. The CDR3 DNA sequence: TGTGCCAGCACCATGGGACAGTCTAATCAGCCCCAGCATTTT.

This sequence joins TRBV28 and TRBJ1-1; 10 bases agree with TRBD1. J was trimmed by 5 bases and V by 7 bases; bases with no gene match: 16. Looked up from germline, CDR1 is MDHEN and CDR2 is SYDVKM. The CDR3 is 17 amino acids. CDR3 sequence: CASNSPGTGDQVTEAFF. The CDR3 bases are TGTGCCAGCAATTCTCCCGGGACAGGGGACCAAGTGACTGAAGCTTTCTTT.

J is TRBJ1-4 and V is TRBV2; unclear D gene. CDR1 is SNHLY and CDR2 is FYNNEI in the germline V gene. The length of the CDR3 is 15 residues. V was trimmed by 0 bases and J by 9 bases, leaving 14 bases between them. The CDR3 nucleotides are TGTGCCAGCAGTGAAGCGCTTGTTGAGGGTAAAAAACTGTTTTTT. Protein: CASSEALVEGKKLFF.

Written as DNA, the CDR3 is TGCGCCAGCACCGGAGGGACAGGGAGACCCAGCTCCTACAATGAGCAGTTCTTC. Translating gives CASTGGTGRPSSYNEQFF. The chain couples TRBV5-1 to TRBJ2-1; 9 positions agree with TRBD1. The CDR3 consists of 18 residues. The germline V gene encodes CDR1 SGHRS and CDR2 YFSETQ. V lost 6 bases to trimming and J lost 0 bases; unmatched junction nucleotides: 13.

The genes are TRBV11-3 and TRBJ2-1, with unresolved D. The V gene's germline CDR1 is SGHNT and CDR2 YENEEA. The CDR3 contains 13 residues. V shed 4 bases and J shed 6 bases, with 10 bases lying between them. This CDR3 is CASSSARSNEQFF. CDR3 nucleotide sequence: TGTGCCAGCAGCTCTGCTAGGAGCAATGAGCAGTTCTTC. The entire variable domain, with the rest obtained from reference TRBV11-3 and TRBJ2-1, is as follows: EAGVVQSPRYKIIEKKQPVAFWCNPISGHNTLYWYLQNLGQGPELLIRYENEEAVDDSQLPKDRFSAERLKGVDSTLKIQPAELGDSAVYLCASSSARSNEQFFGPGTRLTVL.

The rearrangement joins TRBV5-4 to TRBJ1-2; TRBD1 is a possible D gene (6 bases). Trimming removed 4 bases from V and 1 base from J, with 23 bases in between. CDR1 and CDR2 (germline): SGHNT, YYREEE (reference sequence). The CDR3 sequence is 18 residues long. The CDR3 sequence: CASSPIGILGQNNYGYTF. CDR3 in DNA: TGTGCCAGCAGCCCTATCGGGATATTGGGACAAAATAACTATGGCTACACCTTC. Full variable domain (remainder filled in from reference TRBV5-4 and TRBJ1-2): ETGVTQSPTHLIKTRGQQVTLRCSSQSGHNTVSWYQQALGQGPQFIFQYYREEENGRGNFPPRFSGLQFPNYSSELNVNALELDDSALYLCASSPIGILGQNNYGYTFGSGTRLTVV.

Only one count was recorded for this clone. V is TRBV18 and J is TRBJ2-2; no definite D call. The CDR3 is made up of 13 amino acids. Germline V gives CDR1 KGHSH, CDR2 LQKENI. V lost 8 bases to trimming and J lost 4 bases, with 11 bases between them. The DNA for the CDR3 is TGTGCCAGCGCACTGGAGATCACCGGGGAGCTGTTTTTT. It encodes CASALEITGELFF. Drawing the rest from reference TRBV18 and TRBJ2-2, the complete variable domain is NAGVMQNPRHLVRRRGQEARLRCSPMKGHSHVYWYRQLPEEGLKFMVYLQKENIIDESGMPKERFSAEFPKEGPSILRIQQVVRGDSAAYFCASALEITGELFFGEGSRLTVL.

The V gene is TRBV5-1, the J gene TRBJ1-6, with D perhaps matching TRBD1 (6 bases). The CDR3 is 15 residues long. The V end was cut by 3 bases, the J end by 9 bases, with 16 bases between. Per the germline V gene, CDR1 is SGHRS and CDR2 is YFSETQ. CDR3 nucleotide sequence: TGCGCCAGCAGCTGGACGGACAGAACGGGTTCACCCCTCCACTTT. As protein: CASSWTDRTGSPLHF.

The chain carries TRBV28 and TRBJ2-2; D possibly corresponds to TRBD1 (6 bases). Trimming removed 5 bases at V and 1 base at J, with 8 bases between. CDR1 and CDR2 from the germline V gene are MDHEN and SYDVKM. The CDR3 is made up of 14 amino acids. CDR3 protein: CASSPGQNTGELFF. The CDR3 bases are TGTGCCAGCAGTCCGGGACAGAACACCGGGGAGCTGTTTTTT.

The chain links TRBV28 to TRBJ2-7; tentative D call: TRBD2 (5 bases). The CDR3 sequence is 14 residues long. Germline CDR1 MDHEN, CDR2 SYDVKM. The V gene lost 6 bases and the J gene lost 5 bases, with 17 bases spanning the gap. In nucleotides, the CDR3 is TGTGCCAGCAGCCCCGGTCGTCGGAGGAACGAGCAGTACTTC. Protein sequence: CASSPGRRRNEQYF.

The table lists this clone with a count of one. The rearrangement uses TRBV28 and TRBJ1-1; 8 positions agree with TRBD1. Germline CDR1 is MDHEN and CDR2 is SYDVKM. The CDR3 extends over 14 amino acids. The trim removed 4 bases at V and 7 bases at J, leaving 8 bases unmatched. The CDR3 is CASSSDRGHNEAFF. The DNA for the CDR3 is TGTGCCAGCAGTTCCGACAGGGGACATAATGAAGCTTTCTTT. The whole variable domain, filled in from reference TRBV28 and TRBJ1-1, reads DVKVTQSSRYLVKRTGEKVFLECVQDMDHENMFWYRQDPGLGLRLIYFSYDVKMKEKGDIPEGYSVSREKKERFSLILESASTNQTSMYLCASSSDRGHNEAFFGQGTRLTVV.

The chain joins TRBV14 to TRBJ1-5; no clear D gene. V was cut by 6 bases and J by 6 bases, with 12 bases left in between. The CDR3 contains 13 residues. Germline loops: CDR1 SGHDN, CDR2 FVKESK. This chain's CDR3 is CASSNLVGQPQHF. As DNA, the CDR3 is TGTGCCAGCAGTAATCTAGTCGGTCAGCCCCAGCATTTT.

The rearrangement links TRBV28 to TRBJ2-5; 15 nucleotides line up with TRBD2. In germline, CDR1 is MDHEN, CDR2 SYDVKM. The CDR3 runs 18 residues. The trim removed 7 bases at V and 5 bases at J, leaving 14 bases unmatched. CDR3 coding DNA: TGTGCCAGCACCGGGACTAGCGGGAGGTACCAGCGAGGGGAGACCCAGTACTTC. It encodes CASTGTSGRYQRGETQYF.

V usage is TRBV18 and J usage is TRBJ1-1, with 9 bases that match TRBD1. V lost 0 bases and J lost 1; bases outside the gene matches: 0. Germline V lookup: CDR1 KGHSH, CDR2 LQKENI. This CDR3 has 15 residues. CDR3 sequence (DNA): TGTGCCAGCTCACCACCGGGACAGGGGAACACTGAAGCTTTCTTT. Translated, it gives CASSPPGQGNTEAFF.

The chain uses TRBV11-2 and TRBJ2-5; 12 nucleotides align to TRBD2. CDR3 size: 15 residues. Germline CDR1 and CDR2: SGHAT and FQNNGV. Trimming removed 4 bases from V and 4 bases from J; junction bases left unmatched: 4. The CDR3 bases are TGTGCCAGCAGCTCACTAGCGGGGGGCGGAGAGACCCAGTACTTC. Its protein product is CASSSLAGGGETQYF.